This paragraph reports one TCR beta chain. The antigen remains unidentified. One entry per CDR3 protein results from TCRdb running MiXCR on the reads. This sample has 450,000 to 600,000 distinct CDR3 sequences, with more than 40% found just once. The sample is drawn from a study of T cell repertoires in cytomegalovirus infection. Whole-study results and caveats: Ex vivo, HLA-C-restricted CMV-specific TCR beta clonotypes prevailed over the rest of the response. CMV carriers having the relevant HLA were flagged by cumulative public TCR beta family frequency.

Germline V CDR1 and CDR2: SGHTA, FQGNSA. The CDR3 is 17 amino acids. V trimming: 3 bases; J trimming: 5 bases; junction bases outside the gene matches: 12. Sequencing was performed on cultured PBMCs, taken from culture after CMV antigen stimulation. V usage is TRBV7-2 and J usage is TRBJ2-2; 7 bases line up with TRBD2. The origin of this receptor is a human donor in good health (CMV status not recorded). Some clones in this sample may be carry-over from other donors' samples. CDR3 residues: CASSFSPAGELTGELFF. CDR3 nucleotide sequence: TGTGCCAGCAGCTTCAGCCCGGCGGGAGAACTTACCGGGGAGCTGTTTTTT.